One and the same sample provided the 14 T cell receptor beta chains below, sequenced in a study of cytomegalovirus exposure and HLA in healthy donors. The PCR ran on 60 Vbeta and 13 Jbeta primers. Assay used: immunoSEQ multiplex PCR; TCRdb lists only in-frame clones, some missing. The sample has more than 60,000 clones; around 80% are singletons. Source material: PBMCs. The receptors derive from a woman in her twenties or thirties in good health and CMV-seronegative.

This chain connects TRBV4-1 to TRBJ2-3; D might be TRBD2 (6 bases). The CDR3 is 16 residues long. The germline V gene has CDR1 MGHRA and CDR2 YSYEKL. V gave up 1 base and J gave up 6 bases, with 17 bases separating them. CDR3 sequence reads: CASSQGGGRPPDTQYF. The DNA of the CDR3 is TGCGCCAGCAGCCAAGGGGGAGGAAGACCACCCGATACGCAGTATTTT.

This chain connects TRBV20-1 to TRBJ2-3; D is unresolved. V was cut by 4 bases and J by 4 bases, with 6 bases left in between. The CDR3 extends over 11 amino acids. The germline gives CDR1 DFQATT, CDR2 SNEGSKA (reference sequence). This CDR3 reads CSAMGADTQYF. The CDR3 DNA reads TGCAGTGCTATGGGCGCAGATACGCAGTATTTT.

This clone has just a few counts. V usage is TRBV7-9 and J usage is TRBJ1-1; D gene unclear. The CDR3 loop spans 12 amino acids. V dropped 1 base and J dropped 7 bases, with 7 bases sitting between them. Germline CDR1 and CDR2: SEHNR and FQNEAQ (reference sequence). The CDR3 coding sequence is TGTGCCAGCAGCTTAGGCCAGTTTGAAGCTTTCTTT. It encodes CASSLGQFEAFF.

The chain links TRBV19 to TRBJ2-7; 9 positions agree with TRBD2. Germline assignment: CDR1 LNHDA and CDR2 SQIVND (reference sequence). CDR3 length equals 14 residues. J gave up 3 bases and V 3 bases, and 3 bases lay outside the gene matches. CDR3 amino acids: CASSMGLAVYEQYF. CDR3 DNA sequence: TGTGCCAGTAGTATGGGACTAGCAGTCTACGAGCAGTACTTC.

This CDR3 is CASSLKLAFTDTQYF. The CDR3 DNA reads TGCGCCAGCAGCCTCAAACTAGCGTTCACAGATACGCAGTATTTT. The J gene is TRBJ2-3, the V gene TRBV4-3, with 7 nucleotides matching TRBD2. V gave up 4 bases and J gave up 2 bases; unmatched junction bases: 6. CDR3 length equals 15 residues. The germline gives CDR1 LGHNA, CDR2 YSLEER.

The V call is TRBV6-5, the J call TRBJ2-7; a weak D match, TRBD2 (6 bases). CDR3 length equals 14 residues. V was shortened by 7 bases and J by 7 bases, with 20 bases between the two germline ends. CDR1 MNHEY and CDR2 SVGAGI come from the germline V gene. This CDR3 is CASTGSGLTREQYF. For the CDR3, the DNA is TGTGCCAGCACGGGGAGCGGGCTAACGCGAGAGCAGTACTTC.

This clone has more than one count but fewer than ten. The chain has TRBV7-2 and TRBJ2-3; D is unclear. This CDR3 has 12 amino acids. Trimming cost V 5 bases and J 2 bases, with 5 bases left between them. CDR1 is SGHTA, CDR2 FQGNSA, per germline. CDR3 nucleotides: TGTGCCAGCAGCCCGTTCACAGATACGCAGTATTTT. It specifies CASSPFTDTQYF.

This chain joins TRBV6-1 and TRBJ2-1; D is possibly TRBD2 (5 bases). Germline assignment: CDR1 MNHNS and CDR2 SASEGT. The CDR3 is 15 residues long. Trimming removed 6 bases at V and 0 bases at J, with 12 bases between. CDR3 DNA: TGTGCCAGCAGGGTAGCGAGTAGCTCCTACAATGAGCAGTTCTTC. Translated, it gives CASRVASSSYNEQFF.

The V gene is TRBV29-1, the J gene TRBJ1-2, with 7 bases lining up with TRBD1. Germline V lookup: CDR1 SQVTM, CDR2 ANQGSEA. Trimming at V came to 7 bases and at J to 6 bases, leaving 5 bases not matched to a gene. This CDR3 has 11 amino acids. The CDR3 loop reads CSGIGTDGYTF. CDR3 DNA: TGCAGCGGGATAGGGACAGATGGCTACACCTTC.

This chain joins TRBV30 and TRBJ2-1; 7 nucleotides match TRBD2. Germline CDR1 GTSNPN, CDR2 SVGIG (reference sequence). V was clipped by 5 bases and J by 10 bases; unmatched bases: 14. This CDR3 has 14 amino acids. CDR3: CAWGTSELALEQFF. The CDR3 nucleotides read TGTGCCTGGGGCACTAGCGAATTAGCCTTAGAGCAGTTCTTC.

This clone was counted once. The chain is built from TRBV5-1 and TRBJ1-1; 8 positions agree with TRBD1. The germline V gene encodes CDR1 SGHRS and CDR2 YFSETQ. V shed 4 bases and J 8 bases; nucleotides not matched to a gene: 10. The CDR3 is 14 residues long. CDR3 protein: CASSPLNAGGEAFF. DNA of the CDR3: TGCGCCAGCAGCCCACTAAATGCAGGGGGCGAAGCTTTCTTT.

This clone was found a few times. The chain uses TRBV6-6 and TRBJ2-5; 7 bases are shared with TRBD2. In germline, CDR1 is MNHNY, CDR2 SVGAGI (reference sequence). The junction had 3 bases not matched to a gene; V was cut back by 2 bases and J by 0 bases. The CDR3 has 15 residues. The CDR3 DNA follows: TGTGCCAGCAGTTACCCGGGACTAAACCAAGAGACCCAGTACTTC. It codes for CASSYPGLNQETQYF.

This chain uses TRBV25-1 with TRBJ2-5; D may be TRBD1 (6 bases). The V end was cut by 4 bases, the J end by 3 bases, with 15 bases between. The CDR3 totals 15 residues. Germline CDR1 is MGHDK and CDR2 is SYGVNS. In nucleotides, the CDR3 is TGTGCCAGCAGTGTCCTTCAGGGGCCTGAAGAGACCCAGTACTTC. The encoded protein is CASSVLQGPEETQYF. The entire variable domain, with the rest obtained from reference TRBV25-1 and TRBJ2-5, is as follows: EADIYQTPRYLVIGTGKKITLECSQTMGHDKMYWYQQDPGMELHLIHYSYGVNSTEKGDLSSESTVSRIRTEHFPLTLESARPSHTSQYLCASSVLQGPEETQYFGPGTRLLVL.

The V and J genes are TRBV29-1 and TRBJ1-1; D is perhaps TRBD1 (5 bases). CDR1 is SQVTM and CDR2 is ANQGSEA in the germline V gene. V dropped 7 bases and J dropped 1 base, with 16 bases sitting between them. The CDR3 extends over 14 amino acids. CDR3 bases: TGCAGCGGGACCCGACAGAGTCGGAACACTGAAGCTTTCTTT. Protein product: CSGTRQSRNTEAFF.